These 23 T cell receptor beta chains originate from one sample sequenced in a study of OX40 agonist ivuxolimab in advanced cancers. Receptor libraries were prepared by the immunoSEQ multiplex PCR assay. TCRdb mirrors the immuneACCESS table, restricted to in-frame sequences. Some clones are absent from its copies; in checked studies, under half trace to an unresolved V gene, and the reason for the others is unknown. The sample profile shows under 80,000 clones; about 85% of them were found once. The ten biggest clones cover roughly 2% of the sample. The sample consisted of CD4+ or CD8+ T cells sorted from blood, taken in a trial of the OX40 agonist ivuxolimab. Receptor source: an adult with an advanced solid tumor such as melanoma, head and neck, liver or kidney cancer.

The V gene is TRBV5-1, the J gene TRBJ2-3; possible D gene TRBD1, 6 bases. CDR3 length: 15 amino acids. In germline, CDR1 is SGHRS, CDR2 YFSETQ. Trimming left V 0 bases short and J 2 bases short, with 10 bases between. The DNA of the CDR3 is TGCGCCAGCAGCTTGGCACGGACAGTCACAGATACGCAGTATTTT. Residues: CASSLARTVTDTQYF.

The CDR3 spells CASVRDRSNYGYTF. The DNA for the CDR3 is TGCGCCAGCGTACGGGACAGGTCTAACTATGGCTACACCTTC. The rearrangement joins TRBV10-2 to TRBJ1-2; TRBD1 aligns across 8 bases. Trimming took 8 bases from V and 0 from J; bases not matched to a gene: 5. The CDR3 is made up of 14 amino acids. Germline loops: CDR1 WSHSY, CDR2 SAAADI.

The rearrangement joins TRBV5-1 to TRBJ2-7; a weak D match, TRBD2 (5 bases). Deletions cut 0 bases from V and 2 bases from J, with 9 bases between. The CDR3 contains 14 residues. Looked up from germline, CDR1 is SGHRS and CDR2 is YFSETQ. The CDR3 DNA reads TGCGCCAGCAGCTTGGAAGACGGGGCCTACGAGCAGTACTTC. Its protein product is CASSLEDGAYEQYF. The variable domain in full, with the rest retrieved from reference TRBV5-1 and TRBJ2-7, is KAGVTQTPRYLIKTRGQQVTLSCSPISGHRSVSWYQQTPGQGLQFLFEYFSETQRNKGNFPGRFSGRQFSNSRSEMNVSTLELGDSALYLCASSLEDGAYEQYFGPGTRLTVT.

The chain employs TRBV28 and TRBJ1-2; 9 bases agree with TRBD1. The germline CDR1 and CDR2 sequences are MDHEN and SYDVKM. The V segment lost 6 bases and the J segment 8 bases; nucleotides outside the gene matches: 7. The CDR3 is made up of 13 amino acids. DNA of the CDR3: TGTGCCAGCAGGACAGGGGGGGAGGAGGGCTACACCTTC. As protein: CASRTGGEEGYTF.

This sequence joins TRBV6-4 and TRBJ1-1; D uncertain. This CDR3 is built from 13 residues. V lost 6 bases to trimming and J lost 5 bases, with 13 bases between them. Looked up from germline, CDR1 is MRHNA and CDR2 is SNTAGT. CDR3 sequence (DNA): TGTGCCAGCAGCCCAGGCCGTGGGACTGAAGCTTTCTTT. As protein: CASSPGRGTEAFF.

The V gene is TRBV29-1, the J gene TRBJ2-3; 10 positions match TRBD1. The length of the CDR3 is 14 residues. The V segment lost 6 bases and the J segment 7 bases; nucleotides outside the gene matches: 10. The germline CDR1 and CDR2 sequences are SQVTM and ANQGSEA. CDR3: CSVDRDRGPHTQYF. Here the CDR3 DNA reads TGCAGCGTGGACCGGGACAGGGGACCACATACGCAGTATTTT.

The chain carries TRBV7-3 and TRBJ2-3; 7 positions agree with TRBD2. This CDR3 comprises 14 residues. Germline V gene lookup returns CDR1 SGHTA and CDR2 FQGTGA. V lost 2 bases to trimming and J lost 6 bases; unmatched junction nucleotides: 5. Written as DNA, the CDR3 is TGTGCCAGCAGCTTAGTGGGAGGGCCGGATACGCAGTATTTT. Amino acid sequence: CASSLVGGPDTQYF. The entire variable domain, with the rest obtained from reference TRBV7-3 and TRBJ2-3, is as follows: GAGVSQTPSNKVTEKGKYVELRCDPISGHTALYWYRQSLGQGPEFLIYFQGTGAADDSGLPNDRFFAVRPEGSVSTLKIQRTERGDSAVYLCASSLVGGPDTQYFGPGTRLTVL.

The V and J genes are TRBV5-1 and TRBJ2-6; no firm D call. CDR1 is SGHRS and CDR2 is YFSETQ in the germline V gene. The CDR3 runs 14 residues. Trimming cost V 0 bases and J 2 bases, with 3 bases left between them. CDR3 in DNA: TGCGCCAGCAGCTTGGGAGCTGGGGCCAACGTCCTGACTTTC. Protein product: CASSLGAGANVLTF.

The J gene is TRBJ2-4, the V gene TRBV21-1; TRBD2 is taken as the D call from the table, unchecked against the DNA. TRBV21-1 is designated a pseudogene. The CDR3 sequence is 12 residues long. The CDR3, as DNA: TGTGCCAGCAGCAACGAGAAAAACATTCAGTACTTC. Protein: CASSNEKNIQYF.

This chain connects TRBV5-1 to TRBJ2-1; D is perhaps TRBD2 (5 bases). Germline loops: CDR1 SGHRS, CDR2 YFSETQ. V lost 1 base and J lost 7, with 12 bases in between. The CDR3 loop spans 14 amino acids. The CDR3 here is CASSLSQPGNEQFF. In DNA form, the CDR3 reads TGCGCCAGCAGCTTGAGCCAGCCGGGGAATGAGCAGTTCTTC.

The genes are TRBV5-4 and TRBJ2-5; D remains unclear. There are 14 residues in the CDR3. CDR1 is SGHNT and CDR2 is YYREEE in the germline V gene (reference sequence). V lost 4 bases and J 0 bases, leaving 10 bases between the germline ends. The CDR3 DNA sequence: TGTGCCAGCAGCGTTGGCGGTTACCAAGAGACCCAGTACTTC. Residues: CASSVGGYQETQYF.

Only a few counts were recorded for this clone. The rearrangement joins TRBV5-4 to TRBJ1-1; 9 nucleotides align to TRBD1. V gave up 3 bases and J gave up 5 bases; unmatched junction bases: 5. The CDR3 is 14 residues long. Germline CDR1 reads SGHNT; CDR2 reads YYREEE (reference sequence). Here the CDR3 reads CASSSGQGGTEAFF. CDR3 in DNA: TGTGCCAGCAGCTCGGGACAGGGCGGAACTGAAGCTTTCTTT.

The chain combines TRBV5-1 with TRBJ2-5, with TRBD1 as a possible D gene (5 bases). The V gene's germline CDR1 is SGHRS and CDR2 YFSETQ. V gave up 0 bases and J gave up 5 bases, with 11 bases separating them. CDR3 length: 14 residues. CDR3: CASSLDGARETQYF. CDR3 in DNA: TGCGCCAGCAGCTTGGATGGGGCGCGGGAGACCCAGTACTTC.

The genes are TRBV2 and TRBJ2-6; D not certain. V lost 4 bases, J lost 0 bases, and 7 bases lay in between. The CDR3 has 15 residues. Germline V gene sequence: CDR1 SNHLY, CDR2 FYNNEI. This chain's CDR3 is CASSAESSGANVLTF. DNA of the CDR3: TGTGCCAGCAGTGCGGAAAGCTCTGGGGCCAACGTCCTGACTTTC.

V and J are TRBV2 and TRBJ2-3; D ambiguous. Germline values: CDR1 SNHLY, CDR2 FYNNEI. This CDR3 region has 12 residues. V shed 5 bases and J shed 5 bases, with 8 bases lying between them. CDR3 amino acids: CASSLLGDTQYF. The CDR3 DNA reads as TGTGCCAGCAGTTTACTTGGAGATACGCAGTATTTT. Filled out from reference TRBV2 and TRBJ2-3, the complete variable domain reads EPEVTQTPSHQVTQMGQEVILRCVPISNHLYFYWYRQILGQKVEFLVSFYNNEISEKSEIFDDQFSVERPDGSNFTLKIRSTKLEDSAMYFCASSLLGDTQYFGPGTRLTVL.

This sequence joins TRBV6-5 and TRBJ2-3; TRBD1 aligns across 9 bases. The ends lost 6 bases at V and 4 bases at J; junction bases unmatched: 8. The CDR3 runs 15 residues. The germline V gene has CDR1 MNHEY and CDR2 SVGAGI. In DNA form, the CDR3 reads TGTGCCAGCAGCCCACAGGGACAGGGACCAGATACGCAGTATTTT. Amino acid sequence: CASSPQGQGPDTQYF.

V usage is TRBV5-6 and J usage is TRBJ1-5; D remains ambiguous. The germline gives CDR1 SGHDT, CDR2 YYEEEE. The CDR3 spans 15 residues. V lost 1 base to trimming and J lost 0 bases, with 8 bases between them. CDR3 region: CASSLLGNSNQPQHF. As DNA, the CDR3 is TGTGCCAGCAGCTTGCTAGGAAATAGCAATCAGCCCCAGCATTTT.

Ten or more counts support this clone. The rearrangement joins TRBV11-2 to TRBJ1-2; D is uncertain. The CDR3 has 13 amino acids. V lost 6 bases and J lost 4, with 12 bases in between. Germline V CDR1 and CDR2: SGHAT, FQNNGV. The CDR3 DNA reads as TGTGCCAGCAGTCCAGCGGGTGGCTATGGCTACACCTTC. Translated: CASSPAGGYGYTF.

The rearrangement joins TRBV5-1 to TRBJ2-2, with D possibly called TRBD1 or TRBD2 (6 bases each). The germline CDR1 and CDR2 sequences are SGHRS and YFSETQ. This CDR3 has 14 amino acids. Trimming removed 4 bases at V and 7 bases at J, with 14 bases between. The CDR3 coding sequence is TGCGCCAGCAGCGCACAGGGAGCGGGCGGGGAGCTGTTTTTT. Translated, it gives CASSAQGAGGELFF. The full variable domain, in which reference TRBV5-1 and TRBJ2-2 provide the parts outside the CDR3, is KAGVTQTPRYLIKTRGQQVTLSCSPISGHRSVSWYQQTPGQGLQFLFEYFSETQRNKGNFPGRFSGRQFSNSRSEMNVSTLELGDSALYLCASSAQGAGGELFFGEGSRLTVL.

V and J are TRBV2 and TRBJ2-7; TRBD2 matches 14 bases. Germline V gene sequence: CDR1 SNHLY, CDR2 FYNNEI. The CDR3 totals 15 residues. V lost 3 bases and J lost 7; bases outside the gene matches: 5. CDR3 nucleotides: TGTGCCAGCAGTGAGTTTGGACTAGCGGGAGGTGAGCAGTACTTC. Encoded protein: CASSEFGLAGGEQYF.

The chain uses TRBV4-1 and TRBJ1-2; D gene ambiguous. The CDR3 runs 14 residues. Trimming cost V 1 base and J 1 base, with 7 bases left between them. CDR1 is MGHRA and CDR2 is YSYEKL in the germline V gene. The DNA of the CDR3 is TGCGCCAGCAGCCAAGGGGGATATAACTATGGCTACACCTTC. Encoded protein: CASSQGGYNYGYTF.

This chain connects TRBV30 to TRBJ2-7, with 7 positions matching TRBD2. The CDR3 covers 15 residues. V shed 0 bases and J 0 bases; nucleotides not matched to a gene: 5. In germline, CDR1 is GTSNPN, CDR2 SVGIG (reference sequence). CDR3 in DNA: TGTGCCTGGAGTGTAAGCGGGGCCAGCTCCTACGAGCAGTACTTC. Amino acid sequence: CAWSVSGASSYEQYF.

The rearrangement links TRBV7-2 to TRBJ1-5; 7 bases line up with TRBD1. Germline loops: CDR1 SGHTA, CDR2 FQGNSA. There are 17 residues in the CDR3. The V gene end was trimmed by 5 bases and the J gene end by 0 bases; junction bases not matched to a gene: 10. The CDR3 sequence is CASSPRGGGFSNQPQHF. The CDR3 DNA reads TGTGCCAGCAGCCCCCGTGGAGGGGGCTTTAGCAATCAGCCCCAGCATTTT.